Sequencing of this T cell receptor (beta chain) was carried out in a study of T cell repertoires in cytomegalovirus infection. This clonotype showed up many times. The CDR3 covers 14 residues. CDR1 and CDR2 (germline): MNHEY, SVGEGT. V lost 6 bases, J lost 0 bases, and 8 bases lay in between. Each CDR3 protein is one row after TCRdb ran MiXCR on the reads. The table records approximately 250,000 distinct CDR3 sequences, 6% to 8% of them present only once. The clonotype was recovered from a human donor in good health (CMV status not recorded). Some clones in this sample may be carry-over from other donors' samples. The sequenced sample was PBMCs. The V and J genes are TRBV6-2 or TRBV6-3 and TRBJ1-4; no reliable D call. The DNA of the CDR3 is TGTGCCAGCAGCGGAATAGCAACTAATGAAAAACTGTTTTTT. It specifies CASSGIATNEKLFF.